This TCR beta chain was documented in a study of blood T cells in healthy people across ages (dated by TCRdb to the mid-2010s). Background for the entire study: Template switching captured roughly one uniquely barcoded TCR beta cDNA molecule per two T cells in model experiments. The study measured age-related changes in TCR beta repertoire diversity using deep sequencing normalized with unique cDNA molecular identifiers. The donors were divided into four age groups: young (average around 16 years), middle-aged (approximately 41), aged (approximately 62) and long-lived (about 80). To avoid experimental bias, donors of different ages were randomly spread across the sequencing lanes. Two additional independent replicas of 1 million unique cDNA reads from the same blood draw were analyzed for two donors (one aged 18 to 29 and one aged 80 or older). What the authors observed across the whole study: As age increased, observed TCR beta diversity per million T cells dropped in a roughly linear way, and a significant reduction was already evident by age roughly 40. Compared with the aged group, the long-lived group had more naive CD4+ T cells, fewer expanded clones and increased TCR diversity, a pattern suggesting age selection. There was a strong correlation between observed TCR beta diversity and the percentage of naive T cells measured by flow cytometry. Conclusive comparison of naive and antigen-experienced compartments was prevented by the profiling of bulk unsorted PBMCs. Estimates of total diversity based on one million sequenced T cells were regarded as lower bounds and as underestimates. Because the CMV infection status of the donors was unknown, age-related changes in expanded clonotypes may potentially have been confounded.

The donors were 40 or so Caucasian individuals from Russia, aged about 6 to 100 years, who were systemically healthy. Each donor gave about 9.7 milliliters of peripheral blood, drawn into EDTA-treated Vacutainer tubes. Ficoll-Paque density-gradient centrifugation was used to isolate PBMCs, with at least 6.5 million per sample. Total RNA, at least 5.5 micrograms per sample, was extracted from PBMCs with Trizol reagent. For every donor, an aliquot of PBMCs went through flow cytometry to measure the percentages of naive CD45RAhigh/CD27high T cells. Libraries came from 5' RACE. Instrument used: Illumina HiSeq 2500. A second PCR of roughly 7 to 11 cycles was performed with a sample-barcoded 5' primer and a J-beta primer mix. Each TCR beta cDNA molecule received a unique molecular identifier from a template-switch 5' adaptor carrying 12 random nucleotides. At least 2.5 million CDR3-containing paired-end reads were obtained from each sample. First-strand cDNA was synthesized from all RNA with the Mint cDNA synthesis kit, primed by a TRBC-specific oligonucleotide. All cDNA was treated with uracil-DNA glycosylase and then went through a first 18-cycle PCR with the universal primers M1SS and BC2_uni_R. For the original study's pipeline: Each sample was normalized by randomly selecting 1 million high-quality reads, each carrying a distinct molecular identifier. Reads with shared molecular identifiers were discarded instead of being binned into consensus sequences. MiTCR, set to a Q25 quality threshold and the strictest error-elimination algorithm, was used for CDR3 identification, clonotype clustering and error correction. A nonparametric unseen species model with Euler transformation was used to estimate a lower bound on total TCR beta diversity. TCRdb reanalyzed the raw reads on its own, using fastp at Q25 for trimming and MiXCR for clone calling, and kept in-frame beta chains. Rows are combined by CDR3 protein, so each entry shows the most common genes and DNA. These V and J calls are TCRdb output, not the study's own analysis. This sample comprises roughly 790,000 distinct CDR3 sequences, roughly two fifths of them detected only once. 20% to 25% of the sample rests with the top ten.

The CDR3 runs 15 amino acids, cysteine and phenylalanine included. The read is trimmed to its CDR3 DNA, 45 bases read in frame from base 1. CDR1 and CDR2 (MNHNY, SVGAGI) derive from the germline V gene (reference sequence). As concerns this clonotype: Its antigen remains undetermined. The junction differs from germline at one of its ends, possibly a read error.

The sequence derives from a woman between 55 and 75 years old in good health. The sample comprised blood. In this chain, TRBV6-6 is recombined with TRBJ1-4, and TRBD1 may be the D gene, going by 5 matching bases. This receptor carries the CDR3 CASSVRQIILEKLFF. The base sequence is TGTGCCAGCAGTGTTCGACAGATAATCCTCGAAAAACTATTTTTT.